This passage covers 26 T cell receptor beta chains from one sample sequenced in a study of identical twins. One entry per CDR3 protein results from TCRdb running MiXCR on the 5' RACE reads. This table has around 220,000 distinct CDR3 sequences, roughly a tenth appearing once. Sequenced sample: memory T cells sorted from blood. Receptors originate from a man aged 50 to 59 in good health.

With respect to this clonotype: Mismatch with germline at one junction end may stem from a read error. The chain is built from TRBV7-2 and TRBJ2-2; weak D call: TRBD2 (5 bases). The CDR3 has 17 amino acids. Germline loops: CDR1 SGHTA, CDR2 FQGNSA. CDR3 nucleotide sequence: TGTGCCAGCAAGGAAGGCTTTTCGCGGAACTCACCCGGGGAGCTGTCTTTT. Residues: CASKEGFSRNSPGELSF.

The chain employs TRBV6-1 and TRBJ2-4; no reliable D call. There are 13 residues in the CDR3. V was cut by 0 bases and J by 12 bases, with 12 bases left in between. CDR1 is MNHNS and CDR2 is SASEGT in the germline V gene. The CDR3 here is CASSEAHQGSQYF. CDR3 in DNA: TGTGCCAGCAGTGAAGCGCACCAAGGCAGTCAGTACTTC.

V gene TRBV20-1 combines with J gene TRBJ1-1; D uncertain. The CDR3 spans 13 residues. CDR1 is DFQATT and CDR2 is SNEGSKA in the germline V gene (reference sequence). Trimming stripped 2 bases from V and 4 bases from J, with 11 bases between. CDR3 amino acids: CSARSLVGTEAFF. DNA of the CDR3: TGCAGTGCTAGATCTTTGGTGGGCACTGAAGCTTTCTTT.

The sample holds many counts of this clonotype. The chain joins TRBV5-1 to TRBJ2-1, with a possible D match to TRBD2 (5 bases). Between the trimmed V and J ends, which lost 0 bases and 0 bases, there was a span of 10 bases. Germline V gene sequence: CDR1 SGHRS, CDR2 YFSETQ. CDR3 length: 16 amino acids. CDR3 sequence (DNA): TGCGCCAGCAGCTTGGAGCTAGCTGTCTCCTACAATGAGCAGTTCTTC. Its translation is CASSLELAVSYNEQFF.

This chain joins TRBV12-3 or TRBV12-4 and TRBJ1-2, with 7 bases identical to TRBD1. The CDR3 contains 15 residues. With V trimmed by 5 bases and J by 10 bases, 16 bases remained unmatched. CDR3 in amino acids: CASSLSQGGVILYTF. DNA of the CDR3: TGTGCCAGCAGTCTCTCCCAAGGGGGCGTTATACTCTACACCTTC.

This CDR3 reads CASSTGGTLSYEQYF. The DNA of the CDR3 is TGTGCCAGCAGCACAGGGGGGACGTTATCCTACGAGCAGTACTTC. The J gene is TRBJ2-7, the V gene TRBV6-1; TRBD1 agrees at 8 bases. Germline V gives CDR1 MNHNS, CDR2 SASEGT. Trimming at V came to 6 bases and at J to 1 base, leaving 8 bases not matched to a gene. This CDR3 spans 15 amino acids.

The CDR3 DNA is TGCGCCAGCAGCTTGGCCGGGAGTAGCAATTCGGATACGCAGTATTTT. Translating it yields CASSLAGSSNSDTQYF. The chain couples TRBV5-1 to TRBJ2-3, with a weak D call TRBD2 (6 bases). Germline values: CDR1 SGHRS, CDR2 YFSETQ. The V end lost 0 bases, the J end lost 6 bases, and 17 bases lay between the germline ends. This CDR3 region has 16 residues.

Only a few counts were recorded for this clonotype. The chain employs TRBV19 and TRBJ2-1; 7 positions agree with TRBD2. Germline CDR1 LNHDA, CDR2 SQIVND (reference sequence). V was pared by 1 base and J by 0 bases, with 9 bases of the junction left unmatched. The CDR3 sequence is 18 residues long. CDR3 in amino acids: CASSIGWRGRASYNEQFF. The CDR3 nucleotides are TGTGCCAGTAGTATAGGATGGCGAGGGAGGGCCTCCTACAATGAGCAGTTCTTC.

There are a few counts of this clonotype. This chain joins TRBV20-1 and TRBJ2-3; D perhaps matches TRBD2 (6 bases). This CDR3 is built from 15 residues. V lost 6 bases, J lost 3 bases, and 19 bases lay in between. Germline V lookup: CDR1 DFQATT, CDR2 SNEGSKA (reference sequence). CDR3 in amino acids: CSAYRPGGETDTQYF. The CDR3 nucleotides are TGCAGTGCATACCGGCCCGGGGGAGAGACAGATACGCAGTATTTT.

The genes are TRBV12-3 or TRBV12-4 and TRBJ2-2, with TRBD2 as a possible D gene (5 bases). Trimming left V 6 bases short and J 6 bases short, with 14 bases between. CDR3 size: 14 residues. Here the CDR3 reads CASRIGDSSGELFF. Here the CDR3 DNA reads TGTGCCAGCAGGATCGGGGATTCGTCCGGGGAGCTGTTTTTT.

This clonotype was observed at least ten times. The chain is built from TRBV29-1 and TRBJ2-1; 8 bases are a match to TRBD2. CDR1 is SQVTM, CDR2 ANQGSEA, per germline. The ends lost 8 bases at V and 0 bases at J; junction bases unmatched: 9. The CDR3 extends over 15 amino acids. Here the CDR3 reads CSTLAGTSSYNEQFF. CDR3 coding DNA: TGCAGCACTTTAGCGGGGACGAGCTCCTACAATGAGCAGTTCTTC.

This chain uses TRBV20-1 with TRBJ1-5, with D perhaps matching TRBD1 (6 bases). V was cut by 4 bases and J by 0 bases, with 10 bases left in between. CDR3 length: 14 residues. CDR1 is DFQATT, CDR2 SNEGSKA, per germline (reference sequence). CDR3 region: CSAKPGHSNQPQHF. The CDR3 DNA is TGCAGTGCTAAACCGGGACATAGCAATCAGCCCCAGCATTTT.

Many counts were recorded for this clonotype. The rearrangement joins TRBV5-1 to TRBJ2-2; D call uncertain. This CDR3 has 16 residues. Looked up from germline, CDR1 is SGHRS and CDR2 is YFSETQ. V was cut by 3 bases and J by 1 base, with 13 bases left in between. The CDR3 bases are TGCGCCAGCAGCTCTAGTCTTGTGGGGAACACCGGGGAGCTGTTTTTT. As protein: CASSSSLVGNTGELFF.

This clonotype occurred many times. CDR3 bases: TGCGCCAGCAGCTGGCCTAGCGGGGTGTACACCGGGGAGCTGTTTTTT. It codes for CASSWPSGVYTGELFF. The V call is TRBV5-1, the J call TRBJ2-2; 9 bases are a match to TRBD2. The CDR3 has 16 amino acids. Germline CDR1 and CDR2: SGHRS and YFSETQ. V lost 3 bases and J lost 3; bases outside the gene matches: 6.

This chain joins TRBV24-1 and TRBJ1-3; D not resolved. Germline CDR1 KGHDR, CDR2 SFDVKD. Trimming took off 6 bases at V and 0 bases at J, with 5 bases between the two ends. This CDR3 has 13 amino acids. The CDR3 coding sequence is TGTGCCACCAGTATGACCTCTGGAAACACCATATATTTT. It translates to CATSMTSGNTIYF.

In this sample, this clonotype turned up many times. One end of the junction fails to match germline, which may point to a read error. J is TRBJ2-7 and V is TRBV12-3 or TRBV12-4; 13 bases line up with TRBD2. This CDR3 is 11 amino acids long. CDR3 in DNA: TGTGCCAGCAGGGGGACTAGCGGGGAGTCCTTC. As protein: CASRGTSGESF.

This clonotype has a count of ten or more. The rearrangement joins TRBV20-1 to TRBJ1-6; D remains unclear. This CDR3 region has 13 residues. Germline assignment: CDR1 DFQATT and CDR2 SNEGSKA (reference sequence). V lost 6 bases and J 7 bases, leaving 13 bases between the germline ends. CDR3 sequence: CSAMDGENSPLHF. CDR3 nucleotides: TGCAGTGCCATGGACGGAGAGAATTCACCCCTCCACTTT.

This clonotype was detected ten times or more. V gene TRBV11-2 combines with J gene TRBJ2-7, with D unresolved. Per the germline V gene, CDR1 is SGHAT and CDR2 is FQNNGV. The CDR3 runs to 11 residues. The V and J ends lost 0 bases and 6 bases respectively, with 3 bases between them. CDR3 DNA sequence: TGTGCCAGCAGCTTAGAGGTCGAGCAGTACTTC. Its protein is CASSLEVEQYF.

The rearrangement links TRBV27 to TRBJ2-2; 7 positions match TRBD2. CDR3 length: 15 residues. With 7 bases clipped from V and 3 bases from J, the junction kept 8 bases outside the gene matches. Per germline, CDR1 MNHEY and CDR2 SMNVEV (reference sequence). The CDR3 loop is CASIDLAAHTGELFF. The CDR3 DNA sequence: TGTGCCAGCATTGACCTAGCGGCTCACACCGGGGAGCTGTTTTTT.

This clonotype was counted at least ten times. This chain connects TRBV20-1 to TRBJ1-5, with D hard to call. CDR3 length: 14 residues. Germline loops: CDR1 DFQATT, CDR2 SNEGSKA (reference sequence). V lost 6 bases and J lost 0, with 12 bases in between. CDR3 nucleotides: TGCAGTGCCCCTTTTGGTTATAGCAATCAGCCCCAGCATTTT. It is translated as CSAPFGYSNQPQHF.

The V gene is TRBV12-3 or TRBV12-4, the J gene TRBJ2-1; no firm D call. CDR3 length: 16 residues. V was pared by 1 base and J by 8 bases, with 18 bases between. CDR3 nucleotides: TGTGCCAGCAGTTTAGTAACGGGCGCCCTTTGGGATGAGCAGTTCTTC. This gives the protein CASSLVTGALWDEQFF.

The chain couples TRBV12-3 or TRBV12-4 to TRBJ1-6; TRBD1 aligns across 7 bases. The junction had 8 bases not matched to a gene; V was cut back by 5 bases and J by 13 bases. The CDR3 length is 13 residues. The chain's CDR3 is CASSEGARLPLHF. CDR3 in DNA: TGTGCCAGCAGTGAGGGGGCTCGTTTGCCCCTCCACTTT.

A few counts support this clonotype. The rearrangement uses TRBV5-6 and TRBJ1-1; perhaps TRBD1 as D (6 bases). This CDR3 comprises 17 residues. Germline loops: CDR1 SGHDT, CDR2 YYEEEE. V lost 1 base and J lost 4, with 20 bases in between. The CDR3 spells CASSLYGLAGRGTEAFF. The CDR3 region has the DNA TGTGCCAGCAGCTTGTACGGGTTAGCAGGCAGGGGCACTGAAGCTTTCTTT.

J is TRBJ1-1 and V is TRBV29-1; no clear D. V was clipped by 6 bases and J by 0 bases, with 8 bases between them. CDR3 size: 12 residues. The germline V gene encodes CDR1 SQVTM and CDR2 ANQGSEA. CDR3 sequence reads: CSVVHLNTEAFF. CDR3 bases: TGCAGCGTCGTACACCTGAACACTGAAGCTTTCTTT.

By frequency in the sample, this clonotype is medium-sized. V gene TRBV20-1 combines with J gene TRBJ2-3, with 8 nucleotides matching TRBD1. Trimming cost V 2 bases and J 2 bases; bases outside gene matches: 3. In germline, CDR1 is DFQATT, CDR2 SNEGSKA (reference sequence). The CDR3 runs 14 residues. In DNA, the CDR3 is TGCAGTGCTAGAAGGACAGGGATCACAGATACGCAGTATTTT. Amino acids: CSARRTGITDTQYF.

Ten or more counts support this clonotype. As DNA, the CDR3 is TGTGCCAGCAGTCTAACCGGGACTAGCACCGGGGAGCTGTTTTTT. This gives the protein CASSLTGTSTGELFF. The chain recombines TRBV12-3 or TRBV12-4 with TRBJ2-2; 8 positions agree with TRBD2. The CDR3 runs 15 residues. J gave up 4 bases and V 5 bases, and 6 bases lay outside the gene matches.